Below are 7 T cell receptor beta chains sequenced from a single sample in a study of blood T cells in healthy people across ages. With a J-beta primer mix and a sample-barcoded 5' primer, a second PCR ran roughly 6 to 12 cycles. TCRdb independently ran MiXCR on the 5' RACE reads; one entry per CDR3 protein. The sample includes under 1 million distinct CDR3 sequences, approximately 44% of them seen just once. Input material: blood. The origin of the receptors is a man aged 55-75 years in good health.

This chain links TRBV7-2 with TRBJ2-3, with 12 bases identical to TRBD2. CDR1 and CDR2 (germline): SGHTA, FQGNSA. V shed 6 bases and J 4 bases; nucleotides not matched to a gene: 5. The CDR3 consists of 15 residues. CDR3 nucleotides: TGTGCCAGCAGGATCCTAGCGGGGGGGCCAGATACGCAGTATTTT. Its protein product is CASRILAGGPDTQYF.

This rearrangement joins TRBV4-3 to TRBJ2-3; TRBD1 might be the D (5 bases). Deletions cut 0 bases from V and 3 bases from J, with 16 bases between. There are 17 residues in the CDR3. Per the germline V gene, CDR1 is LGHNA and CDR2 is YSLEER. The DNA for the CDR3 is TGCGCCAGCAGCCAAGAAACAATCAGGGTACGGACAGATACGCAGTATTTT. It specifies CASSQETIRVRTDTQYF.

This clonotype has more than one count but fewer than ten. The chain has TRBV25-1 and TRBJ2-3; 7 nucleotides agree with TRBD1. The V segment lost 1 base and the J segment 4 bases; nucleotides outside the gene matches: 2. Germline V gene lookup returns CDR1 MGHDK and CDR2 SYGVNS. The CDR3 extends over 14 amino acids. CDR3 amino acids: CASSEWDSADTQYF. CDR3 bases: TGTGCCAGCAGTGAATGGGACAGCGCAGATACGCAGTATTTT.

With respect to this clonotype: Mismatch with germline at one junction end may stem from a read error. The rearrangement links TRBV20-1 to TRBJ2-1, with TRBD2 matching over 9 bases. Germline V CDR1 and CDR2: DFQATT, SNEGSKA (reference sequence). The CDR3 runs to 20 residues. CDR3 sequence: CSAHLISRRGGLGPYNERFF. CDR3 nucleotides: TGCAGTGCCCACTTAATAAGTCGGCGGGGGGGCCTAGGGCCCTACAATGAGCGGTTCTTC.

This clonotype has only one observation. Written as DNA, the CDR3 is TGTGCCAGCGGGACGAGTTCCCACAATGAGCAGTTCTTC. This translates into CASGTSSHNEQFF. V gene TRBV6-5 combines with J gene TRBJ2-1; D possibly matches TRBD1 or TRBD2 (5 bases each). The CDR3 has 13 amino acids. Germline V gene sequence: CDR1 MNHEY, CDR2 SVGAGI. V lost 8 bases and J lost 5, with 13 bases in between.

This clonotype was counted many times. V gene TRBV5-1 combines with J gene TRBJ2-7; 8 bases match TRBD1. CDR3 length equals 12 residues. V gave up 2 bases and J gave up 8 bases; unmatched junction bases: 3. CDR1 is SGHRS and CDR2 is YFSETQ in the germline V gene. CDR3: CASSFGQGKQYF. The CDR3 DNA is TGCGCCAGCAGCTTCGGACAGGGCAAGCAGTACTTC.

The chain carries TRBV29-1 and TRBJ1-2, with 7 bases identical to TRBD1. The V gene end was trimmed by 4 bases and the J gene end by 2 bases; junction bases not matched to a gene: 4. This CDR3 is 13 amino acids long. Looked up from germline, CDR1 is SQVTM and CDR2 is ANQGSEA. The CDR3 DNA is TGCAGCGTTGGGGACAGAGAGAACTATGGCTACACCTTC. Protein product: CSVGDRENYGYTF.